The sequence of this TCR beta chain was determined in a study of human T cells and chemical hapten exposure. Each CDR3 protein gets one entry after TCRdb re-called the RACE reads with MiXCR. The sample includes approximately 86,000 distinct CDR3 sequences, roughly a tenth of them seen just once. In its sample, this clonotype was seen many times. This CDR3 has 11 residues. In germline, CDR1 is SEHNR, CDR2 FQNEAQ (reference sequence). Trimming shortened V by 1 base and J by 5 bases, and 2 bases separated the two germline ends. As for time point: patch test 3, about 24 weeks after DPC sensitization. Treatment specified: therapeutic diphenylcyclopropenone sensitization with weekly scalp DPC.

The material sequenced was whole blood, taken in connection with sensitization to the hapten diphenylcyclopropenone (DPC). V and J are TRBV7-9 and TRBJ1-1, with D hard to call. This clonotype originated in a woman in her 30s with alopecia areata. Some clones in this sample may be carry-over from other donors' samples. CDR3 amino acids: CASSLVTEAFF. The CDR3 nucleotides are TGTGCCAGCAGCTTAGTAACTGAAGCTTTCTTT.